These 22 T cell receptor beta chains were all obtained from the same sample, sequenced in a study of cytomegalovirus exposure and HLA in healthy donors. Primers: 60 Vbeta forward and 13 Jbeta reverse. This table comes from immunoSEQ multiplex PCR, and its TCRdb copy is limited to in-frame clones, with some not included. The data show 100,000 or so clones, around 76% seen once. Sequenced sample: PBMCs. These receptors were obtained from a woman aged 50 to 60 in good health and CMV-seropositive.

The chain couples TRBV30 to TRBJ2-3; D possibly corresponds to TRBD2 (7 bases). The CDR3 runs to 17 residues. Trimming shortened V by 3 bases and J by 5 bases, and 24 bases separated the two germline ends. Germline values: CDR1 GTSNPN, CDR2 SVGIG (reference sequence). Here the CDR3 reads CAWSRGAGGSRVDTQYF. The CDR3 coding sequence is TGTGCCTGGAGCAGGGGAGCTGGCGGGAGTAGGGTAGATACGCAGTATTTT.

V and J are TRBV5-5 and TRBJ2-7, with a weak D call TRBD1 (6 bases). The V end lost 4 bases, the J end lost 3 bases, and 23 bases lay between the germline ends. The V gene's germline CDR1 is SGHKS and CDR2 YYEKEE (reference sequence). This CDR3 has 17 amino acids. DNA of the CDR3: TGTGCCAGCAGCCGACCGACAACAGGGTCTAGTGTCTACGAGCAGTACTTC. This sequence encodes CASSRPTTGSSVYEQYF.

The J gene is TRBJ1-1, the V gene TRBV5-4; D is unclear. Trimming stripped 4 bases from V and 0 bases from J, with 10 bases between. The CDR3 consists of 14 residues. The germline V gene encodes CDR1 SGHNT and CDR2 YYREEE (reference sequence). CDR3 coding DNA: TGTGCCAGCAGCATCCAGGTTGTGAACACTGAAGCTTTCTTT. This translates into CASSIQVVNTEAFF.

Comment on this clone: The identical CDR3 is also encoded by other nucleotide sequences in the sample. The chain couples TRBV27 to TRBJ1-3; D is possibly TRBD1 (5 bases). Trimming stripped 2 bases from V and 4 bases from J, with 9 bases between. CDR3 length equals 14 residues. Germline loops: CDR1 MNHEY, CDR2 SMNVEV (reference sequence). In nucleotides, the CDR3 is TGTGCCAGCAGTTTAAGGGGTTCAGGAAACACCATATATTTT. This codes for CASSLRGSGNTIYF.

The V gene is TRBV29-1, the J gene TRBJ2-7; possible D gene TRBD1, 5 bases. Trimming removed 4 bases from V and 7 bases from J, with 23 bases in between. The CDR3 covers 15 residues. Germline assignment: CDR1 SQVTM and CDR2 ANQGSEA. The CDR3 is CSVARADSFLGEQYF. CDR3 nucleotide sequence: TGCAGCGTTGCCAGGGCAGACAGCTTCCTGGGGGAGCAGTACTTC.

DNA for the CDR3: TGTGCCAGCAGCTTCCTAGCGGGACGATCTTTAGTCTACGAGCAGTACTTC. Encoded protein: CASSFLAGRSLVYEQYF. V is TRBV7-9 and J is TRBJ2-7, with 9 positions matching TRBD2. CDR1 is SEHNR, CDR2 FQNEAQ, per germline (reference sequence). CDR3 length: 17 residues. V gave up 3 bases and J gave up 3 bases; unmatched junction bases: 12.

The V gene is TRBV5-8, the J gene TRBJ2-1, with D possibly TRBD2 on 6 matching bases. This CDR3 comprises 18 residues. The V end was cut by 3 bases, the J end by 0 bases, with 19 bases between. Germline V gives CDR1 SGHTS, CDR2 YDEGEE. CDR3 protein: CASSSERGSGISYNEQFF. CDR3 sequence (DNA): TGTGCCAGCAGCTCCGAGAGGGGTAGCGGTATCTCCTACAATGAGCAGTTCTTC. The variable domain in full, completed from reference TRBV5-8 and TRBJ2-1, reads EAGVTQSPTHLIKTRGQQATLRCSPISGHTSVYWYQQALGLGLQFLLWYDEGEERNRGNFPPRFSGRQFPNYSSELNVNALELEDSALYLCASSSERGSGISYNEQFFGPGTRLTVL.

The chain recombines TRBV7-9 with TRBJ1-2, with a tentative D call TRBD1 (6 bases). The CDR3 consists of 14 residues. From germline, CDR1 is SEHNR and CDR2 FQNEAQ (reference sequence). Trimming left V 0 bases short and J 4 bases short, with 9 bases between. Here the CDR3 DNA reads TGTGCCAGCAGCTTAGCACTGGGGGCCTATGGCTACACCTTC. As protein: CASSLALGAYGYTF.

This sequence joins TRBV2 and TRBJ2-1, with TRBD1 matching over 8 bases. The CDR3 consists of 16 residues. Germline trimming cut 3 bases from V and 6 bases from J; bases unmatched to any gene: 10. Germline CDR1 SNHLY, CDR2 FYNNEI. CDR3 residues: CASSDLLRTGGNEQFF. In DNA form, the CDR3 reads TGTGCCAGCAGTGACCTCCTCCGAACAGGGGGCAATGAGCAGTTCTTC. Filled out from reference TRBV2 and TRBJ2-1, the complete variable domain reads EPEVTQTPSHQVTQMGQEVILRCVPISNHLYFYWYRQILGQKVEFLVSFYNNEISEKSEIFDDQFSVERPDGSNFTLKIRSTKLEDSAMYFCASSDLLRTGGNEQFFGPGTRLTVL.

This clone has a handful of counts. V is TRBV6-5 and J is TRBJ1-1; 9 bases are shared with TRBD1. J gave up 2 bases and V 0 bases, and 1 base lay outside the gene matches. The CDR3 spans 15 residues. Germline loops: CDR1 MNHEY, CDR2 SVGAGI. The CDR3 sequence is CASSYSDRGNTEAFF. The CDR3 region has the DNA TGTGCCAGCAGTTACTCGGACAGGGGAAACACTGAAGCTTTCTTT.

The gene calls are TRBV19 and TRBJ1-1; 7 bases align to TRBD1. Germline lookup yields CDR1 LNHDA and CDR2 SQIVND (reference sequence). V lost 7 bases, J lost 2 bases, and 13 bases stayed unmatched. CDR3 size: 16 residues. In DNA, the CDR3 is TGTGCCAGTACCTCCCGGAGGGACAGCCTTAACACTGAAGCTTTCTTT. This gives the protein CASTSRRDSLNTEAFF.

The rearrangement uses TRBV18 and TRBJ2-7; 9 nucleotides agree with TRBD1. CDR1 is KGHSH and CDR2 is LQKENI in the germline V gene. Trimming removed 3 bases from V and 2 bases from J; junction bases left unmatched: 5. This CDR3 has 15 amino acids. CDR3 coding DNA: TGTGCCAGCTCACCTGGGACAGGGAGACCCTACGAGCAGTACTTC. This sequence encodes CASSPGTGRPYEQYF.

This rearrangement joins TRBV5-1 to TRBJ2-5, with 7 bases aligning to TRBD2. CDR3 length equals 16 residues. CDR1 and CDR2 from the germline V gene are SGHRS and YFSETQ. Trimming at V came to 2 bases and at J to 5 bases, leaving 12 bases not matched to a gene. CDR3 coding DNA: TGCGCCAGCAGCTTAAGACCCCCGGGGGGTAGCGAGACCCAGTACTTC. Translating gives CASSLRPPGGSETQYF.

This clone was counted a single time. The rearrangement uses TRBV5-1 and TRBJ2-7; D is possibly TRBD1 (6 bases). Germline V CDR1 and CDR2: SGHRS, YFSETQ. The CDR3 loop spans 14 amino acids. The V end was cut by 2 bases, the J end by 3 bases, with 12 bases between. The CDR3 bases are TGCGCCAGCAGCTTCGACAGGTTTGGCTACGAGCAGTACTTC. This codes for CASSFDRFGYEQYF.

The chain joins TRBV21-1 to TRBJ2-7; the DNA was not compared with TRBD1, the D call given in the table. TRBV21-1 is noted as a pseudogene. The CDR3 consists of 16 residues. The CDR3 bases are TGTGCCAGCTTAAGTTCCTCGGGACAGGGTCATGGCGAGCAGTACTTC. It is translated as CASLSSSGQGHGEQYF.

The CDR3 region has the DNA TGTGCCAGCAGTTTTAATCATCCCGACAGCTATGGCTACACCTTC. Amino acids: CASSFNHPDSYGYTF. The rearrangement uses TRBV28 and TRBJ1-2, with D possibly TRBD1 on 5 matching bases. The CDR3 consists of 15 residues. Trimming took off 3 bases at V and 4 bases at J, with 15 bases between the two ends. Germline V lookup: CDR1 MDHEN, CDR2 SYDVKM.

The rearrangement links TRBV4-2 to TRBJ2-2; TRBD1 matches at 8 bases. This CDR3 has 15 amino acids. Germline assignment: CDR1 LGHNA and CDR2 YNFKEQ. With 8 bases clipped from V and 3 bases from J, the junction kept 8 bases outside the gene matches. The CDR3 DNA follows: TGTGCCAGCGGCGGACAGGGCGGTGACACCGGGGAGCTGTTTTTT. As protein: CASGGQGGDTGELFF.

This chain's CDR3 is CASSADSSGNTIYF. The CDR3 bases are TGTGCCAGCAGCGCGGACAGCTCTGGAAACACCATATATTTT. The J gene is TRBJ1-3, the V gene TRBV9, with D perhaps matching TRBD1 (6 bases). This CDR3 comprises 14 residues. The germline V gene encodes CDR1 SGDLS and CDR2 YYNGEE. With 3 bases removed from V and 0 bases from J, the gap between germline ends came to 7 bases.

This clone was counted a few times. The chain employs TRBV5-6 and TRBJ1-2, with 7 bases identical to TRBD1. The V gene end was trimmed by 4 bases and the J gene end by 5 bases; junction bases not matched to a gene: 5. The CDR3 runs to 13 residues. The V gene's germline CDR1 is SGHDT and CDR2 YYEEEE. The CDR3 loop is CASSRDSPYGYTF. The CDR3, as DNA: TGTGCCAGCAGCCGGGACAGTCCTTATGGCTACACCTTC. The variable domain in full, with the rest retrieved from reference TRBV5-6 and TRBJ1-2, is DAGVTQSPTHLIKTRGQQVTLRCSPKSGHDTVSWYQQALGQGPQFIFQYYEEEERQRGNFPDRFSGHQFPNYSSELNVNALLLGDSALYLCASSRDSPYGYTFGSGTRLTVV.

The chain employs TRBV25-1 and TRBJ1-1; D may be TRBD1 (6 bases). The V end lost 2 bases, the J end lost 5 bases, and 12 bases lay between the germline ends. The germline V gene has CDR1 MGHDK and CDR2 SYGVNS. The CDR3 has 14 residues. CDR3 nucleotides: TGTGCCAGCAGTGAAACAGGGAGGGGGACTGAAGCTTTCTTT. This sequence encodes CASSETGRGTEAFF. Full variable domain (remainder filled in from reference TRBV25-1 and TRBJ1-1): EADIYQTPRYLVIGTGKKITLECSQTMGHDKMYWYQQDPGMELHLIHYSYGVNSTEKGDLSSESTVSRIRTEHFPLTLESARPSHTSQYLCASSETGRGTEAFFGQGTRLTVV.

A single count supports this clone. The J gene is TRBJ2-1, the V gene TRBV2; D is unclear. Germline V gene data show CDR1 as SNHLY and CDR2 as FYNNEI. Deletions cut 10 bases from V and 4 bases from J, with 14 bases between. CDR3 length: 13 amino acids. CDR3 DNA: TGTGCCACCACTGGGTTGACTTACAATGAGCAGTTCTTC. It encodes CATTGLTYNEQFF.

The chain couples TRBV19 to TRBJ1-6; no firm D call. Germline V lookup: CDR1 LNHDA, CDR2 SQIVND (reference sequence). The CDR3 is made up of 13 amino acids. Deletions cut 3 bases from V and 7 bases from J, with 7 bases between. The CDR3 loop reads CASSISVNSPLHF. The CDR3 nucleotides read TGTGCCAGTAGTATTAGCGTCAATTCACCCCTCCACTTT. Full variable domain (remainder filled in from reference TRBV19 and TRBJ1-6): DGGITQSPKYLFRKEGQNVTLSCEQNLNHDAMYWYRQDPGQGLRLIYYSQIVNDFQKGDIAEGYSVSREKKESFPLTVTSAQKNPTAFYLCASSISVNSPLHFGNGTRLTVT.